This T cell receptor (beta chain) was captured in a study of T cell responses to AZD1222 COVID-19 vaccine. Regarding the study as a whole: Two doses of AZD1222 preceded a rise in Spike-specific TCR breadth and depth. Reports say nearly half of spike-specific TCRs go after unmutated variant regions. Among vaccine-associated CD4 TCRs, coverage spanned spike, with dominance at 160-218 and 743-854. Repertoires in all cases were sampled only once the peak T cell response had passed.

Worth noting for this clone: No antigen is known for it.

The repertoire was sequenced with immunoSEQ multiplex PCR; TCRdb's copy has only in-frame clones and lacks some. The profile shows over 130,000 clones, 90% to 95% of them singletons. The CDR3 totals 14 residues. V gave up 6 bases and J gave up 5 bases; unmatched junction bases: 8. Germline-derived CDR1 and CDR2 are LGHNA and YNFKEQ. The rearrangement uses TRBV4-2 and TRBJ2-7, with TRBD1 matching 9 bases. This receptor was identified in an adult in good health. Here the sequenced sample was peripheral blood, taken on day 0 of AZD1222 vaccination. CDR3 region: CASSLGQGKDEQYF. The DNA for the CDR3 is TGTGCCAGCAGTTTGGGACAGGGTAAGGACGAGCAGTACTTC.